Listed here are 11 T cell receptor beta chains from one sample, sequenced in a study of cytomegalovirus exposure and HLA in healthy donors. The PCR made use of 60 Vbeta and 13 Jbeta primers. The table came from immunoSEQ multiplex PCR; TCRdb's copy has only in-frame clones and leaves some out. Of 150,000 to 200,000 clones listed, 70% to 80% are singletons. Material for sequencing was PBMCs. The receptors shown here come from a man aged 18 to 29 in good health and CMV-seropositive.

The J gene is TRBJ2-5, the V gene TRBV10-1; 15 bases map to TRBD2. CDR3 length: 15 residues. Germline CDR1 and CDR2: WNHNN and SYGVQD (reference sequence). Losses at the gene ends were 0 bases for V and 14 bases for J; bases not matched to a gene: 7. CDR3 protein: CASSESPGTSGRRYF. The CDR3 bases are TGCGCCAGCAGTGAGTCCCCCGGGACTAGCGGGAGGAGATACTTC.

V is TRBV7-8 and J is TRBJ2-3; D is ambiguous. Per the germline V gene, CDR1 is SGHVS and CDR2 is FQNEAQ. This CDR3 has 11 residues. The V end lost 2 bases, the J end lost 6 bases, and 3 bases lay between the germline ends. This CDR3 is CASSLLDTQYF. The DNA of the CDR3 is TGTGCCAGCAGCTTACTGGATACGCAGTATTTT.

The chain combines TRBV27 with TRBJ1-1; 9 bases align to TRBD1. Per the germline V gene, CDR1 is MNHEY and CDR2 is SMNVEV (reference sequence). J gave up 5 bases and V 5 bases, and 6 bases lay outside the gene matches. CDR3 length equals 14 residues. The CDR3 DNA reads TGTGCCAGCAGTACACAGGGGGCTTTAACTGAAGCTTTCTTT. Amino acid sequence: CASSTQGALTEAFF.

V and J are TRBV5-5 and TRBJ1-1; D unclear. Looked up from germline, CDR1 is SGHKS and CDR2 is YYEKEE (reference sequence). Trimming removed 4 bases from V and 5 bases from J, with 12 bases in between. CDR3 length: 13 amino acids. CDR3 coding DNA: TGTGCCAGCAGCGCCTCCCCTGAGACTGAAGCTTTCTTT. This sequence encodes CASSASPETEAFF.

The J gene is TRBJ1-5, the V gene TRBV28; D is unresolved. Trimming took 1 base from V and 4 from J, leaving 14 bases between them. The V gene's germline CDR1 is MDHEN and CDR2 SYDVKM. The CDR3 totals 16 residues. As DNA, the CDR3 is TGTGCCAGCAGTTTATTCCCAGGAGGGTCGAATCAGCCCCAGCATTTT. Protein product: CASSLFPGGSNQPQHF.

This clone was detected only once. The chain is built from TRBV4-1 and TRBJ2-3; 8 positions match TRBD2. The CDR3 totals 17 residues. V dropped 0 bases and J dropped 4; count of bases not matched to a gene: 9. Looked up from germline, CDR1 is MGHRA and CDR2 is YSYEKL. The CDR3: CASSQEGVFGRADTQYF. Here the CDR3 DNA reads TGCGCCAGCAGCCAAGAGGGTGTGTTCGGGAGGGCAGATACGCAGTATTTT.

This clone was detected only once. V usage is TRBV4-2 and J usage is TRBJ2-1; 11 positions agree with TRBD2. The CDR3 is made up of 16 amino acids. Trimming took 0 bases from V and 9 from J; bases not matched to a gene: 7. CDR1 is LGHNA and CDR2 is YNFKEQ in the germline V gene. The CDR3 here is CASSQDLAGGPSEQFF. The CDR3 DNA reads TGTGCCAGCAGCCAAGATTTAGCGGGAGGGCCTAGTGAGCAGTTCTTC.

The rearrangement joins TRBV5-5 to TRBJ1-1; tentatively, D is TRBD1 (5 bases). V dropped 0 bases and J dropped 0 bases, with 9 bases sitting between them. Looked up from germline, CDR1 is SGHKS and CDR2 is YYEKEE (reference sequence). The CDR3 extends over 15 amino acids. This chain's CDR3 is CASSLGGGVNTEAFF. The CDR3 DNA reads as TGTGCCAGCAGCTTGGGTGGGGGGGTGAACACTGAAGCTTTCTTT.

The chain couples TRBV9 to TRBJ2-3; a weak D match, TRBD1 (5 bases). Trimming stripped 0 bases from V and 2 bases from J, with 7 bases between. The CDR3 is 14 amino acids. Germline V gene lookup returns CDR1 SGDLS and CDR2 YYNGEE. CDR3 coding DNA: TGTGCCAGCAGCGTAGACAGGCTCACAGATACGCAGTATTTT. Translating it yields CASSVDRLTDTQYF.

This chain uses TRBV7-5 with TRBJ2-2; the table gives TRBD1 as D, unverified against the DNA. TRBV7-5 is assigned pseudogene status. The CDR3 totals 17 residues. CDR3 in amino acids: CVRSFWKTGRNTGELFF. CDR3 sequence (DNA): TGTGTCAGAAGCTTCTGGAAGACAGGGAGGAACACCGGGGAGCTGTTTTTT.

The chain couples TRBV6-4 to TRBJ1-2, with D hard to call. Germline V lookup: CDR1 MRHNA, CDR2 SNTAGT. There are 13 residues in the CDR3. The V and J ends lost 3 bases and 8 bases respectively, with 13 bases between them. CDR3 nucleotides: TGTGCCAGCAGTGAAACAGCCTCCGGAGGCTACACCTTC. Its translation: CASSETASGGYTF.